The T cell receptor beta chain under discussion was sequenced for a study of cytomegalovirus exposure and HLA in healthy donors. Study-wide results and caveats: When a later analysis compared HLA-associated TCR beta chains with equally common others, the HLA-associated chains turned out to be more clonally expanded and to have lower generation probabilities.

With respect to this clone: Its antigen remains unknown.

PCR used 60 Vbeta primers and 13 Jbeta primers. As processed by the authors: Later analysis identified around 85 million unique TCR beta chains, roughly 11 million shared. Measured with immunoSEQ multiplex PCR; TCRdb has only the in-frame clones, and not every one. The DNA gave D and trimming, while V, J and clone size come from that table. The sample contains fewer than 150,000 clones, around 66% of which appear only once. Germline CDR1 LNHNV, CDR2 YYDKDF (reference sequence). Trimming pared 0 bases from V and 5 bases from J, leaving 13 bases between. CDR3 size: 15 residues. The sequenced sample was PBMCs. This sequence originates from a man between 18 and 29 years old in good health and CMV-seropositive. The V gene is TRBV15, the J gene TRBJ2-5; D is perhaps TRBD2 (5 bases). The CDR3 sequence: CATSRDRGTGETQYF. In DNA form, the CDR3 reads TGTGCCACCAGCAGAGACCGGGGTACTGGGGAGACCCAGTACTTC.